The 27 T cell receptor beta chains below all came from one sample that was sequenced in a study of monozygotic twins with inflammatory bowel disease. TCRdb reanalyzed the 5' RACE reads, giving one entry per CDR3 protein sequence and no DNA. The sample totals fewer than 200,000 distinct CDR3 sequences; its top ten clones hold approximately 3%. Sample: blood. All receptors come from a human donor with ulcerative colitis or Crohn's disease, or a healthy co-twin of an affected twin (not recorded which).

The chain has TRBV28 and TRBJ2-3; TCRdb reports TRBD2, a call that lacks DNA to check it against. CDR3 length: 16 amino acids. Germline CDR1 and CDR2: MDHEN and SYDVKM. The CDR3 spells CASSHPGGVNTDTQYF. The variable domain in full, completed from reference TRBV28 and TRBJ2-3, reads DVKVTQSSRYLVKRTGEKVFLECVQDMDHENMFWYRQDPGLGLRLIYFSYDVKMKEKGDIPEGYSVSREKKERFSLILESASTNQTSMYLCASSHPGGVNTDTQYFGPGTRLTVL.

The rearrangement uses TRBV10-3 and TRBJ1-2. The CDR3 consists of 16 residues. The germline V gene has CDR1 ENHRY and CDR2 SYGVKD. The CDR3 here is CAISESDEGLAYGYTF.

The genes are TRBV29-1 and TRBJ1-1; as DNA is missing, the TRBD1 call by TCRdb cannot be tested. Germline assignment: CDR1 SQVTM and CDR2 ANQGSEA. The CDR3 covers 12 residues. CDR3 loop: CSSGGGGTEAFF. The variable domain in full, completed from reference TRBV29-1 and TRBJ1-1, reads SAVISQKPSRDICQRGTSLTIQCQVDSQVTMMFWYRQQPGQSLTLIATANQGSEATYESGFVIDKFPISRPNLTFSTLTVSNMSPEDSSIYLCSSGGGGTEAFFGQGTRLTVV.

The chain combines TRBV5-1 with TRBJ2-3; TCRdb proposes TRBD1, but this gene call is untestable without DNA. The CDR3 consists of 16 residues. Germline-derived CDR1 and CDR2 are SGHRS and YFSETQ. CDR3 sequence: CASSLRGAASTDTQYF.

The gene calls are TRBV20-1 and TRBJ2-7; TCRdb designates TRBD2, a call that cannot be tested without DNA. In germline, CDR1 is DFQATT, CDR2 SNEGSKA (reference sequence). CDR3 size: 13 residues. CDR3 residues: CSANPSGTYEQYF.

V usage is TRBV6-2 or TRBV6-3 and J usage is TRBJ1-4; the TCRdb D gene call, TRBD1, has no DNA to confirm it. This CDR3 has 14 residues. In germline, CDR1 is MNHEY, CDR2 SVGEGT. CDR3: CASVRDATNEKLFF.

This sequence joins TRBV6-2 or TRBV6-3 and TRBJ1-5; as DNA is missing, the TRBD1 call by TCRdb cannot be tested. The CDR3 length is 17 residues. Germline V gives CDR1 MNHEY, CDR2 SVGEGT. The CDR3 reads CASSYAKGQGQNQPQHF.

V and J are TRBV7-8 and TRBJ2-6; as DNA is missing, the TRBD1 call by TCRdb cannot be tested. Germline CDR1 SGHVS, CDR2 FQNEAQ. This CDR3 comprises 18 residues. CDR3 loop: CASSSPGQGLSGANVLTF.

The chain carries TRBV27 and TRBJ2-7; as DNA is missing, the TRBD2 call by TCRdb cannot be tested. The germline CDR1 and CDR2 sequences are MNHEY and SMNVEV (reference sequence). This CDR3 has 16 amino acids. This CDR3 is CASSLDLLASTYEQYF.

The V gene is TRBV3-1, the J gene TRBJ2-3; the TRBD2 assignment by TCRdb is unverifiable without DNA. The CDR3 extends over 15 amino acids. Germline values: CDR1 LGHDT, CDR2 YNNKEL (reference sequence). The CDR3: CASSQQTSGSDTQYF.

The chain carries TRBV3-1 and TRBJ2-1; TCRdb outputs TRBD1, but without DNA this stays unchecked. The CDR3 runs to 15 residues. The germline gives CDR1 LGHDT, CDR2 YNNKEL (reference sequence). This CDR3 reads CASSQWGGEGNEQFF.

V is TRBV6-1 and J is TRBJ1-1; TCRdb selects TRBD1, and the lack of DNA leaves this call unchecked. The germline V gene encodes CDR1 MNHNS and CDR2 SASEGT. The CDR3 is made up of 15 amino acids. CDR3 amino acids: CASTKLTGTNTEAFF.

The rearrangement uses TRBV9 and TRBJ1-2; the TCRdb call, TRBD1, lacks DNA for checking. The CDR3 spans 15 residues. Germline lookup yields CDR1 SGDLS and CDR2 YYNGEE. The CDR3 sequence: CASSAIGHPDYGYTF.

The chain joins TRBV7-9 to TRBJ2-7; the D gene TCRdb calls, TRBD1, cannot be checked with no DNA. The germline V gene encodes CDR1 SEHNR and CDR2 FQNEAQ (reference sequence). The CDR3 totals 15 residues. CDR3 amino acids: CASSSTGGIDYEQYF.

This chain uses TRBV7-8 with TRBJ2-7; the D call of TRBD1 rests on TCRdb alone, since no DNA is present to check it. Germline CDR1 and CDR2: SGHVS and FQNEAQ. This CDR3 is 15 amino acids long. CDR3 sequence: CASSLVGSGSYEQYF.

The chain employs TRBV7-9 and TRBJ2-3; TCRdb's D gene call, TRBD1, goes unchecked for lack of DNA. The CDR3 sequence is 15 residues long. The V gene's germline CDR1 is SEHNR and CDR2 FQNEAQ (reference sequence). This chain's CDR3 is CASSPQGDHTDTQYF.

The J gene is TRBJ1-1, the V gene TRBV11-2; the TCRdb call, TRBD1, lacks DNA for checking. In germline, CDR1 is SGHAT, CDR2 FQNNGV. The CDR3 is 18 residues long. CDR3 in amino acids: CASSLRGSLQGGNTEAFF.

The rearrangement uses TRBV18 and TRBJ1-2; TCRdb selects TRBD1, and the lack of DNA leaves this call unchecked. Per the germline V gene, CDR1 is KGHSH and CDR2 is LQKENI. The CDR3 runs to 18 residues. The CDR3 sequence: CASSPGKDSSPGNYGYTF.

The CDR3 protein is CASSIRAQETQYF. The chain combines TRBV7-2 with TRBJ2-5; TCRdb returns TRBD1, unconfirmable since there is no DNA. This CDR3 has 13 residues. Germline V CDR1 and CDR2: SGHTA, FQGNSA.

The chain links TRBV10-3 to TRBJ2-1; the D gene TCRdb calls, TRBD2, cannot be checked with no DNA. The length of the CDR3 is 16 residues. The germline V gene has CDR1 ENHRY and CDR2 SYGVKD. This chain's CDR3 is CAISPRSGASYNEQFF.

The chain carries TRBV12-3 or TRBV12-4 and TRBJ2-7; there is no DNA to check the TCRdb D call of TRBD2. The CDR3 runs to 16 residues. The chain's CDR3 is CASSPVGTSGSYEQYF.

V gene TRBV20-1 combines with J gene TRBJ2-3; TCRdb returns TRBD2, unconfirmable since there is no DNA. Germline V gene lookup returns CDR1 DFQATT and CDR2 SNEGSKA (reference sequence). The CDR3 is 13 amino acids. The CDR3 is CSEGTSATDTQYF.

CDR3: CASSLTGTKETQYF. The chain uses TRBV5-1 and TRBJ2-5; TCRdb outputs TRBD1, but without DNA this stays unchecked. Germline V CDR1 and CDR2: SGHRS, YFSETQ. The CDR3 is 14 amino acids.

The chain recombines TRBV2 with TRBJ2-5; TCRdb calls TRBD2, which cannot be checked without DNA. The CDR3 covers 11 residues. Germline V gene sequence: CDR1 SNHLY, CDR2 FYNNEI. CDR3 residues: CASRAGETQYF.

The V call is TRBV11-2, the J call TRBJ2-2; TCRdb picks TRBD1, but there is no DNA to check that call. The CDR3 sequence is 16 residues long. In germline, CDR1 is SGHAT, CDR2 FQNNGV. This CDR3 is CASSLPDRVITGELFF.

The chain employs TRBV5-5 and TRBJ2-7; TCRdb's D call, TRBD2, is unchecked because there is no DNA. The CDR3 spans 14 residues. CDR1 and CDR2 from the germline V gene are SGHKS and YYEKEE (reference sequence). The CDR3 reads CASSPGLTLYEQYF.

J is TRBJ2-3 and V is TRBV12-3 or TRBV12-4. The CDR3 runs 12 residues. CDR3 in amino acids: CASSFSTDTQYF.